Presented here are 10 T cell receptor beta chains from one specimen sequenced in a study of blood T cell repertoires in COVID-19 (dated by TCRdb to 2020 to 2021). Receptor libraries were prepared by the immunoSEQ multiplex PCR assay. What TCRdb holds here is the immuneACCESS table cut down to in-frame rearrangements. Part of the clones is not present; checked against another copy, under half of the missing clones reflect an unresolved V gene, and the others are unexplained. This sample has about 240,000 clones in its table, and 85% to 90% of those were observed once. The ten biggest clones cover around 6.5% of the sample. Sequenced input: peripheral blood. These receptors came from a man between 60 and 75 years old with acute or convalescent COVID-19.

The chain couples TRBV6-5 to TRBJ2-1; 14 nucleotides line up with TRBD2. Germline V lookup: CDR1 MNHEY, CDR2 SVGAGI. The CDR3 is 15 amino acids. V shed 6 bases and J 8 bases; nucleotides not matched to a gene: 6. CDR3 protein: CASRRLAGGQYEQFF. The CDR3 nucleotides are TGTGCCAGCAGAAGACTAGCGGGAGGGCAATATGAGCAGTTCTTC.

The V call is TRBV5-4, the J call TRBJ2-7; weak D call: TRBD1 (5 bases). This CDR3 has 13 residues. Germline values: CDR1 SGHNT, CDR2 YYREEE (reference sequence). Trimming removed 10 bases from V and 6 bases from J, with 20 bases in between. CDR3 coding DNA: TGTGCCGGAACCGCAGGGTTCAACGGCGAGCAGTACTTC. Its translation is CAGTAGFNGEQYF. Full variable domain (rest looked up from reference TRBV5-4 and TRBJ2-7): ETGVTQSPTHLIKTRGQQVTLRCSSQSGHNTVSWYQQALGQGPQFIFQYYREEENGRGNFPPRFSGLQFPNYSSELNVNALELDDSALYLCAGTAGFNGEQYFGPGTRLTVT.

To note about this clone: Possible read error: a much larger clone is one base away. The chain uses TRBV5-1 and TRBJ2-2, with D maybe TRBD1 (6 bases). Germline V lookup: CDR1 SGHRS, CDR2 YFSETQ. The V and J ends lost 3 bases and 0 bases respectively, with 9 bases between them. This CDR3 has 15 residues. The CDR3 sequence: CASSWTEANTGELFF. The CDR3 DNA sequence: TGCGCCAGCAGCTGGACAGAAGCGAACACCGGGGAGCTGTTTTTT.

The chain joins TRBV19 to TRBJ2-1, with D possibly being TRBD1 (6 bases). The V gene's germline CDR1 is LNHDA and CDR2 SQIVND (reference sequence). Trimming took off 6 bases at V and 1 base at J, with 13 bases between the two ends. CDR3 size: 15 residues. The CDR3 region is CASRSGGISYNEQFF. The CDR3 DNA reads TGTGCCAGTAGGTCTGGGGGCATATCCTACAATGAGCAGTTCTTC.

V is TRBV5-1 and J is TRBJ1-1, with a tentative D call TRBD1 (6 bases). CDR3 length equals 13 residues. Germline V gene lookup returns CDR1 SGHRS and CDR2 YFSETQ. V dropped 1 base and J dropped 5 bases, with 9 bases sitting between them. This CDR3 is CASSLIQGTEAFF. CDR3 DNA sequence: TGCGCCAGCAGCTTGATACAGGGAACTGAAGCTTTCTTT.

CDR3 DNA sequence: TGTGCCACCAGCAGAGATCAAATTGAGTATGGCTACACCTTC. This encodes CATSRDQIEYGYTF. V usage is TRBV15 and J usage is TRBJ1-2; no clear D gene. The CDR3 runs to 14 residues. The germline gives CDR1 LNHNV, CDR2 YYDKDF (reference sequence). Trimming pared 0 bases from V and 5 bases from J, leaving 10 bases between.

This clone was seen just once. V gene TRBV28 combines with J gene TRBJ2-3, with 9 bases identical to TRBD2. Trimming removed 7 bases from V and 4 bases from J; junction bases left unmatched: 9. The germline V gene has CDR1 MDHEN and CDR2 SYDVKM. The CDR3 has 15 amino acids. CDR3 amino acids: CASTSGGREADTQYF. The CDR3 region has the DNA TGTGCCAGCACGAGCGGCGGGAGGGAGGCAGATACGCAGTATTTT.

The V call is TRBV13, the J call TRBJ2-7; D is possibly TRBD1 (6 bases). The length of the CDR3 is 16 residues. The V and J ends lost 0 bases and 5 bases respectively, with 17 bases between them. Germline V CDR1 and CDR2: PRHDT, FYEKMQ (reference sequence). The CDR3 DNA reads TGTGCCAGCAGCTTAGGAGTCCCAGGGGCTTTGGACGAGCAGTACTTC. Protein sequence: CASSLGVPGALDEQYF.

Only one count was recorded for this clone. The chain employs TRBV7-2 and TRBJ1-6; D may be TRBD1 (5 bases). The CDR3 runs 13 residues. CDR1 SGHTA and CDR2 FQGNSA come from the germline V gene. Trimming took 5 bases from V and 8 from J, leaving 10 bases between them. The CDR3 DNA sequence: TGTGCCAGCAGCCCGGACACTTATTCACCCCTCCACTTT. Its protein is CASSPDTYSPLHF. Using reference TRBV7-2 and TRBJ1-6 for the parts outside the CDR3, the full variable domain is GAGVSQSPSNKVTEKGKDVELRCDPISGHTALYWYRQSLGQGLEFLIYFQGNSAPDKSGLPSDRFSAERTGGSVSTLTIQRTQQEDSAVYLCASSPDTYSPLHFGNGTRLTVT.

The chain couples TRBV10-3 to TRBJ2-7, with 11 bases fitting TRBD1. Trimming at V came to 6 bases and at J to 6 bases, leaving 7 bases not matched to a gene. Germline V CDR1 and CDR2: ENHRY, SYGVKD. This CDR3 is 14 amino acids long. The CDR3 nucleotides are TGTGCCATCAGGATCCGGGACAGGGGGAGCGAGCAGTACTTC. Translation: CAIRIRDRGSEQYF.